This TCR beta chain was observed in a study of metastatic and nonmetastatic thyroid tumors. Study background: Repertoire comparisons spanned blood and tumor or nodule tissue from malignant and benign thyroid patients.

General study results and limits: The study reportedly found significantly higher TCR beta diversity in malignant thyroid tumors than benign nodules, in blood and tumor.

Methods used by the authors: CDR3 was compared across clinicopathological groups, and the resulting differences were used to build a distant-metastasis classifier for papillary thyroid cancer. TCRdb recomputed clones from the PCR reads via MiXCR. The V and J calls reflect TCRdb's pipeline rather than the authors' work. The sample shows approximately 19,000 clones, roughly a fifth of them seen only once. This clone was observed a few times. What it recognizes is unknown. The entire patient cohort was treatment-naive prior to thyroid surgery. The sample comprised blood. This clonotype originated in a female donor with papillary thyroid cancer or a benign thyroid nodule (not recorded which). Some clones in this sample may be carry-over from other donors' samples.

The CDR3 reads CASSLGGGGYTGELFF. The CDR3 nucleotides are TGTGCCAGCAGTTTGGGAGGGGGAGGATACACCGGGGAGCTGTTTTTT. The chain recombines TRBV6-1 with TRBJ2-2, with D possibly being TRBD2 (7 bases). Deletions cut 5 bases from V and 3 bases from J, with 16 bases between. The germline CDR1 and CDR2 sequences are MNHNS and SASEGT. This CDR3 comprises 16 residues.